This T cell receptor beta chain originates from a study of blood T cell repertoires in COVID-19 (dated by TCRdb to about 2020). In terms of the full investigation: Collaborator samples came from the United States, Italy and Spain and covered acute and convalescent phases of COVID-19. The prospective study material was composed of cDNA or gDNA derived from T cells, B-cell-depleted T cells, or PBMCs. Subjects who had been exposed to COVID-19, were actively infected with it, or had recovered from it provided the deeply sampled blood TCRbeta repertoires that made up the dataset. The repertoires were made available in a free public database intended to serve as a resource for research on the immune response to SARS-CoV-2. The samples were drawn from two sources: the first 160 participants of the ongoing ImmuneRACE study, and over 1,000 subjects contributed by 6 global collaborators. Nearly every sample came with metadata listing a de-identified subject ID, COVID-19 status, age in years and sex. Where available, HLA class I and class II types were taken from metadata supplied by the sample provider and were not determined by assay-based typing. What the research found in general, with its limitations: How much clinical and demographic metadata was included differed by source and by participant, and the metadata was provided uncurated.

As for this clone: What antigen it recognizes has not been identified. Base qualities are not at hand, and no much larger clone is one base apart.

Whole blood was collected in K2EDTA tubes by collaborating institutions according to the institutions' own protocols. For TCRbeta analysis, collaborators shipped samples as frozen whole blood, isolated PBMCs, or DNA extracted from either of those sample types. Spanning cysteine to phenylalanine, the CDR3 consists of 15 amino acids. CDR3 DNA only is kept here, 45 bases in frame from base 1. CDR1 and CDR2 are read off the germline V gene as SGHRS and YFSETQ. V loses 5 bases of germline sequence and J loses 0 bases, and the interval between the two ends is 11 bases. TCRbeta CDR3 regions were amplified from genomic DNA by means of the immunoSEQ Assay, a bias-controlled multiplex PCR. Under the source paper's analysis protocol: Within the assay, amplification of reference gene primers was used to estimate how many nucleated cells each sample contained. To quantify the absolute abundance of each unique TCRbeta CDR3 rearrangement, sequence reads were collapsed and filtered. Productive Simpson clonality was computed per sample as the square root of Simpson's diversity index over productive rearrangements. TCRdb holds this immuneACCESS table with in-frame rearrangements only. Some clones are missing; in checked studies, unresolved V genes explain under half, and the rest has no known cause. V and J calls and clone size are those listed in that table; D and trimming were worked out from the DNA. The sample table records approximately 150,000 clones; 65% to 85% of these occur just once. Jointly, the top ten make up 5% of the sample.

The sequence derives from a woman aged 45-65 years with acute or convalescent COVID-19. Sequencing was done on a sample of peripheral blood. Recombination linked TRBV5-1 to TRBJ1-4, with the D gene uncertain. For the CDR3, the sequence is CASSSRVPTNEKLFF. The sequence in DNA is TGCGCCAGCAGTTCCCGGGTCCCAACTAATGAAAAACTGTTTTTT. Beyond the CDR3, the reference TRBV5-1 and TRBJ1-4 genes provide the residues; the full variable domain reads: KAGVTQTPRYLIKTRGQQVTLSCSPISGHRSVSWYQQTPGQGLQFLFEYFSETQRNKGNFPGRFSGRQFSNSRSEMNVSTLELGDSALYLCASSSRVPTNEKLFFGSGTQLSVL.